Listed below are T cell receptor beta chains from one sample, sequenced in a study of Tregs in tolerant kidney transplant recipients. Clones were read by immunoSEQ multiplex PCR, and TCRdb kept only the in-frame ones, dropping some. The profile shows 110,000 or so clones, 92% of them singletons. The specimen sequenced was CD4+ T cells from blood. The receptors derive from a human donor in good health. The conserved cysteine and the conserved F or W are not part of the CDR3 here. D genes are given only for firm matches.

CDR3 protein: ASSPSRGASYNEQF
J gene: TRBJ2-1
D gene: .
V gene: TRBV5-1

CDR3 protein: AWSVLLGWAF
J gene: TRBJ1-1
D gene: .
V gene: TRBV30

CDR3 protein: ASSPPGQAQETQY
J gene: TRBJ2-5
D gene: TRBD1
V gene: TRBV18

CDR3 protein: ASSLRAGGDYEQY
J gene: TRBJ2-7
D gene: TRBD1
V gene: TRBV5-1

CDR3 protein: ASSVEGGGYT
J gene: TRBJ1-2
D gene: .
V gene: TRBV9

CDR3 protein: ASSLEAYEQY
J gene: TRBJ2-7
D gene: .
V gene: TRBV7-2

CDR3 protein: ASRPGTTNTGELF
J gene: TRBJ2-2
D gene: .
V gene: TRBV6-5

CDR3 protein: ASSSGRDRENQPQH
J gene: TRBJ1-5
D gene: .
V gene: TRBV21-1

CDR3 protein: ASSRGLSQPQH
J gene: TRBJ1-5
D gene: .
V gene: TRBV5-1

CDR3 protein: AWSVGGLAEETQY
J gene: TRBJ2-5
D gene: .
V gene: TRBV30

CDR3 protein: ASSLGGGEAF
J gene: TRBJ1-1
D gene: .
V gene: TRBV11-3

CDR3 protein: ATRRGTYEQY
J gene: TRBJ2-7
D gene: TRBD2
V gene: TRBV19

CDR3 protein: SDAGGIDYGYT
J gene: TRBJ1-2
D gene: .
V gene: TRBV29-1

CDR3 protein: ASSEERGRSYNEQF
J gene: TRBJ2-1
D gene: TRBD2
V gene: TRBV2

CDR3 protein: ASSVGGFRNTIY
J gene: TRBJ1-3
D gene: .
V gene: TRBV9

CDR3 protein: ASSLDVRYEQY
J gene: TRBJ2-7
D gene: .
V gene: TRBV5-1

CDR3 protein: ASSLGSGRGSEAF
J gene: TRBJ1-1
D gene: .
V gene: TRBV11-3

CDR3 protein: ASSQNNRGGEKLF
J gene: TRBJ1-4
D gene: TRBD1
V gene: TRBV4-1

CDR3 protein: ASSLGLGPYNEQF
J gene: TRBJ2-1
D gene: TRBD2
V gene: TRBV27

CDR3 protein: ASSSRGRLNTEAF
J gene: TRBJ1-1
D gene: TRBD1
V gene: TRBV6-5

CDR3 protein: ASNDRGERF
J gene: TRBJ2-1
D gene: TRBD1
V gene: TRBV2

CDR3 protein: ASSLGGFTPEQY
J gene: TRBJ2-7
D gene: .
V gene: TRBV5-1

CDR3 protein: ASSSGTAQETQY
J gene: TRBJ2-5
D gene: TRBD1
V gene: TRBV5-1

CDR3 protein: ASREGWPPAEQY
J gene: TRBJ2-7
D gene: .
V gene: TRBV2

CDR3 protein: ASSFLVTEAF
J gene: TRBJ1-1
D gene: .
V gene: TRBV18

CDR3 protein: ASSRVPGTQETQY
J gene: TRBJ2-5
D gene: .
V gene: TRBV5-1

CDR3 protein: ASSLWMRGGLAGGRDEQY
J gene: TRBJ2-7
D gene: TRBD2
V gene: TRBV5-4